This T cell receptor (beta chain) appears in the sequencing data of a study of T cells in Graves' hyperthyroidism and ophthalmopathy (dated by TCRdb to between 2018 and 2021). A note on the overall study: Peripheral blood was sampled at the time of initial diagnosis, prior to any treatment. To identify TCR V-J signatures that set the groups apart, the researchers used a discovery cohort of 100 or so patients, made up of fewer than 50 with Graves' ophthalmopathy and 57 with stable Graves' hyperthyroidism. Prospective prediction of ophthalmopathy was tested in an independent validation cohort of some 20 hyperthyroidism patients and 15 to 17 patients who later progressed to ophthalmopathy. The roughly 100 discovery patients were randomly divided into training and test sets at a 7:3 ratio. In addition, the study compared T-cell repertoires in thyroid tissue and in blood from about 6 Graves' hyperthyroidism patients. Once sampling was done, hyperthyroidism patients were given methimazole at a starting dose of 30 mg daily, whereas ophthalmopathy patients were given high-dose intravenous methylprednisolone. According to the paper, TCR Vbeta CDR3 sequencing was carried out on about 140 peripheral blood samples, which came from under 50 ophthalmopathy, 80 or so hyperthyroidism and roughly 17 progressor patients.

On the study overall, not on this receptor specifically: Sample size was not statistically predetermined, and investigators were not blinded to group allocation. Ophthalmopathy was separated from stable hyperthyroidism by a 13 V-J signature model, with just over 85% sensitivity and about 81% specificity obtained in cross-validation and 80%/75% obtained in testing. During validation, the model predicted progression to ophthalmopathy a median of about 6.5 months ahead of onset, with more than 55% sensitivity and 72% to 85% specificity. Most expanded thyroid clonotypes (frequency above 0.001) were also detected in blood, suggesting blood repertoires may reflect thyroid immune responses.

The V end gives up 1 base and the J end 4 bases, leaving 5 bases in the junction not matched to a gene. CDR1 and CDR2, per the germline V gene, are SGDLS and YYNGEE. The CDR3 holds 15 amino acids from the cysteine to the phenylalanine. Just the 45-base CDR3 DNA is kept, in frame starting at base 1. A few counts support this clonotype. It has no known antigen specificity. No much larger clone is present one base from it, and per-base qualities are unavailable. Ophthalmopathy patients had moderately to severely active disease, Clinical Activity Score of at least 3, NOSPECS grade of at least 4, and duration under 3 months. Any patient with an uncontrolled infection, another autoimmune disease, pregnancy or lactation was excluded. Diagnoses relied on clinical symptoms, serum thyroxine and TRAb, thyroid ultrasound and orbital computed tomography. Ficoll-Paque density gradient centrifugation was used to isolate PBMCs from around 10 ml of fresh peripheral blood. Total RNA was extracted using Trizol reagent, and RNA quality was assessed on an Agilent 2100 Bioanalyzer.

The TCR beta CDR3 regions were amplified from the RNA transcripts. The first round of RT-PCR for the TCR CDR3 was performed with the HTBI primer set and the Qiagen OneStep RT-PCR kit. The libraries were constructed in a second round of multiplex PCR and then size-selected and purified. The libraries were sequenced on an Illumina HiSeq2000 using paired-end 100 bp reads. Processing in the source paper ran as follows. SOAPnuke was used to process the raw data, removing reads that contained adapters or uncalled bases, had a mean Phred below 15, or lacked an exact match to the constant primer or identifier. High-quality paired reads were merged with COPE v1.2.5, and unique nucleotide sequences were defined as clonotypes. MiTCR v1.1 was used to align the clonotypes against IMGT TRBV, TRBD and TRBJ reference segments. Analysis was restricted to V-J combinations with a frequency above 0.0001, which covered about 99% of repertoires. The TCS score was defined as the ratio of F50 (clonal expansion) to E x V (chaos), calculated using BLOSUM62-based TCRdist between CDR3 peptides within each V-J. Welch's t-statistics and random forest reduced roughly 500 V-J features to under 15, which were used in a naive Bayes classifier (R e1071). The raw public reads went through TCRdb reprocessing: fastp at Q25, MiXCR clone calling, in-frame beta chains kept. One record per CDR3 amino acid sequence lists the most common genes and DNA. V and J calls and clone size were set by TCRdb, not the authors. The sample table shows about 400,000 distinct CDR3 sequences, and 11% to 15% are seen once. The top ten clones comprise around 27% of the sample.

The source is a middle-aged man with Graves' ophthalmopathy. The sequence is built from TRBV9 and TRBJ2-1; TRBD1 aligns with 7 central bases. The material sequenced was blood. Here is the DNA: TGTGCCAGCAGCGTAACGGGACAGCCATACAATGAGCAGTTCTTC. The resulting protein is CASSVTGQPYNEQFF.